This TCR beta chain was documented in a study of cytomegalovirus exposure and HLA in healthy donors. Study-wide points: TCR beta V- and J-gene trimming, according to a later analysis, was linked to a missense DCLRE1C variant. A later analysis by the authors found several of the most significant clusters apparently linked to common viral pathogens. Another analysis was done later, and it associated around 17,000 TCR beta sequences with HLA alleles at 0.05 false discovery rate.

The study ran its PCR with 60 Vbeta and 13 Jbeta primers. Profiled with immunoSEQ multiplex PCR; TCRdb holds only in-frame clones, not every one. The data show 150,000 to 200,000 clones, roughly four fifths seen once. A note on this clone: Its antigen is as yet unknown.

Nominally healthy donors provided the samples, though records likely missed some immune exposures. This CDR3 comprises 19 residues. V lost 3 bases, J lost 0 bases, and 9 bases stayed unmatched. Germline V gives CDR1 SGHNT, CDR2 YENEEA. The sample was PBMCs. The J gene is TRBJ2-1, the V gene TRBV11-3; TRBD2 matches at 12 bases. This receptor was taken from a woman between 18 and 29 years old in good health and CMV-seronegative. The CDR3 bases are TGTGCCAGCAGCTTTGGCCTAGCGGGAGGGGTTAGCTCCTACAATGAGCAGTTCTTC. It codes for CASSFGLAGGVSSYNEQFF.